Here is one TCR beta chain with its context. What it binds is not known. This sample is drawn from a study of shared clonotypes between healthy human individuals. Findings of the study overall: Incompleteness in sorted-subset sequencing, despite large depth, was shown by rarefaction. Clonotype sharing among donors was expected to depend on sequencing depth.

Execution of the assay was at deep level. The repertoire was sequenced with immunoSEQ multiplex PCR; TCRdb's copy has only in-frame clones and lacks some. The sample includes 1,400,000 or so clones, about 98.5% of them seen just once. The V gene lost 11 bases and the J gene lost 10 bases, with 12 bases spanning the gap. Germline V CDR1 and CDR2: MNHNS, SASEGT. The CDR3 runs 10 residues. CD45RA-negative memory and CD45RA+ naive subsets were split from the CD4+ cells. The sequence was collected from a man aged 30 to 39 in good health. The chain has TRBV6-1 and TRBJ2-1, with no clear D. The sample was naive CD4+ T cells sorted from blood. Subset denoted: CD45RA+ positively selected. The CDR3 protein is CAARSWEQFF. Written as DNA, the CDR3 is TGTGCCGCCCGCTCTTGGGAGCAGTTCTTC.